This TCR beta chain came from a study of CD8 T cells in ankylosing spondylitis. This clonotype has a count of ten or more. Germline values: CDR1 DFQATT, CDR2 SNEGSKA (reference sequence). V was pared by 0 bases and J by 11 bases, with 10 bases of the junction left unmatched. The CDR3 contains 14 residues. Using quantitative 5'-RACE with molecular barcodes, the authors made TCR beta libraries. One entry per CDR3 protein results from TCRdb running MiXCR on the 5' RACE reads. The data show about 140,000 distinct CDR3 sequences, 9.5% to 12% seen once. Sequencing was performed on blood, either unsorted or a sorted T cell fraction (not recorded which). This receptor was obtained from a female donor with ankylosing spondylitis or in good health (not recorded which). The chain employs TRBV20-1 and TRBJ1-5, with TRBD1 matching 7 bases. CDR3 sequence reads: CSARDGGDSKAQHF. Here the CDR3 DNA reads TGCAGTGCTAGAGATGGAGGGGACAGTAAGGCCCAGCATTTT.